Listed here are 29 T cell receptor beta chains from one sample, sequenced in a study of response to subunit inactivated influenza vaccine. TCRdb processed the RT-PCR reads anew with MiXCR; each CDR3 protein has one entry. The data show a few hundred thousand distinct CDR3 sequences, about 20% seen once. The sample was PBMCs from blood, taken approximately 20 months after vaccination. Receptor source: a man between 50 and 75 years old who received an inactivated influenza vaccine.

This clonotype was seen at least ten times. This chain joins TRBV11-2 and TRBJ2-1; TRBD2 agrees at 11 bases. The CDR3 length is 15 residues. The germline CDR1 and CDR2 sequences are SGHAT and FQNNGV. V gave up 5 bases and J gave up 8 bases; unmatched junction bases: 8. The CDR3 nucleotides are TGTGCCAGCAGCCTCGGGACTAGCGGATGGTATGAGCAGTTCTTC. This codes for CASSLGTSGWYEQFF.

This chain connects TRBV9 to TRBJ2-1; 13 bases line up with TRBD2. Germline V lookup: CDR1 SGDLS, CDR2 YYNGEE. After removal of 4 bases from V and 0 bases from J, the junction contained 4 bases not matched to a gene. CDR3 length: 17 amino acids. Written as DNA, the CDR3 is TGTGCCAGCAGCCCTTGGACTAGCGGGAGCTCCTACAATGAGCAGTTCTTC. It translates to CASSPWTSGSSYNEQFF. Based on the CDR3 plus reference TRBV9 and TRBJ2-1, the full variable domain is DSGVTQTPKHLITATGQRVTLRCSPRSGDLSVYWYQQSLDQGLQFLIQYYNGEERAKGNILERFSAQQFPDLHSELNLSSLELGDSALYFCASSPWTSGSSYNEQFFGPGTRLTVL.

In its sample, this clonotype was seen a few times. The chain combines TRBV5-1 with TRBJ2-7; TRBD2 matches 8 bases. The CDR3 is 15 residues long. Germline V gives CDR1 SGHRS, CDR2 YFSETQ. V gave up 2 bases and J gave up 7 bases; unmatched junction bases: 11. The CDR3 is CASSLDTSGTSEQYF. DNA for the CDR3: TGCGCCAGCAGCTTAGATACTAGCGGTACGTCTGAGCAGTACTTC.

V usage is TRBV28 and J usage is TRBJ2-5; 8 positions match TRBD2. Germline CDR1 reads MDHEN; CDR2 reads SYDVKM. The CDR3 extends over 17 amino acids. V trimming: 4 bases; J trimming: 5 bases; junction bases outside the gene matches: 15. CDR3 sequence: CASSSPPGLGREETQYF. As DNA, the CDR3 is TGTGCCAGCAGTTCACCACCGGGACTAGGGCGTGAGGAGACCCAGTACTTC.

The chain links TRBV5-1 to TRBJ2-3, with 13 bases lining up with TRBD2. The CDR3 is 14 residues long. The V and J ends lost 7 bases and 3 bases, in that order; junction bases with no gene match: 2. Germline CDR1 SGHRS, CDR2 YFSETQ. CDR3 protein: CASGTSGITDTQYF. Written as DNA, the CDR3 is TGCGCCAGCGGGACTAGCGGGATAACAGATACGCAGTATTTT.

This clonotype was counted ten times or more. This chain connects TRBV4-2 to TRBJ1-1; D is possibly TRBD1 (6 bases). V gave up 2 bases and J gave up 7 bases, with 11 bases separating them. CDR1 and CDR2 (germline): LGHNA, YNFKEQ. The CDR3 sequence is 13 residues long. CDR3 in amino acids: CASSQPDRIEAFF. The CDR3 bases are TGTGCCAGCAGCCAACCCGACAGGATTGAAGCTTTCTTT.

V and J are TRBV14 and TRBJ2-3, with 7 nucleotides matching TRBD1. Germline V gene data show CDR1 as SGHDN and CDR2 as FVKESK. V lost 4 bases, J lost 4 bases, and 11 bases stayed unmatched. The length of the CDR3 is 16 residues. The DNA of the CDR3 is TGTGCCAGCAGCCCCTTAAGGGGGCGTCAGTCAGATACGCAGTATTTT. Residues: CASSPLRGRQSDTQYF.

The V call is TRBV20-1, the J call TRBJ2-7; D call uncertain. Germline lookup yields CDR1 DFQATT and CDR2 SNEGSKA (reference sequence). The CDR3 consists of 11 residues. The V gene lost 0 bases and the J gene lost 5 bases, with 5 bases spanning the gap. The chain's CDR3 is CSARDKNEQYF. The CDR3 bases are TGCAGTGCTAGAGATAAGAACGAGCAGTACTTC.

This clonotype was found a few times. The J gene is TRBJ2-3, the V gene TRBV7-3; 7 positions agree with TRBD2. The CDR3 contains 14 residues. Per the germline V gene, CDR1 is SGHTA and CDR2 is FQGTGA. Germline trimming cut 3 bases from V and 8 bases from J; bases unmatched to any gene: 8. The CDR3 DNA follows: TGTGCCAGCAGCTTTGGGACTACCACCGGTACGCAGTATTTT. Translating gives CASSFGTTTGTQYF.

In its sample, this clonotype was seen many times. This chain connects TRBV28 to TRBJ1-1, with no clear D. The CDR3 is 14 residues long. Trimming took off 6 bases at V and 7 bases at J, with 18 bases between the two ends. CDR1 is MDHEN, CDR2 SYDVKM, per germline. The CDR3 DNA is TGTGCCAGCAGCCGCCACCCCGAAGAGGGTGAAGCTTTCTTT. This sequence encodes CASSRHPEEGEAFF.

This chain connects TRBV7-2 to TRBJ2-4, with a possible D match to TRBD2 (5 bases). The germline V and J ends were trimmed by 5 bases and 8 bases, with 13 bases remaining between them. This CDR3 region has 13 residues. Germline V lookup: CDR1 SGHTA, CDR2 FQGNSA. The CDR3 loop reads CASSPPNGDIQYF. In DNA, the CDR3 is TGTGCCAGCAGCCCCCCGAACGGGGACATTCAGTACTTC.

The rearrangement uses TRBV7-9 and TRBJ2-1, with 9 bases matching TRBD1. The V gene's germline CDR1 is SEHNR and CDR2 FQNEAQ (reference sequence). The V segment lost 4 bases and the J segment 10 bases; nucleotides outside the gene matches: 11. The CDR3 runs 15 residues. CDR3 bases: TGTGCCAGCAGCTACCGGGACAGGGTTTTTTACGAGCAGTTCTTC. Translated: CASSYRDRVFYEQFF.

This clonotype was picked up a small number of times. The chain has TRBV19 and TRBJ1-5; D may be TRBD1 (5 bases). The CDR3 is 15 amino acids. Germline loops: CDR1 LNHDA, CDR2 SQIVND (reference sequence). V lost 6 bases and J lost 4, with 16 bases in between. The CDR3 loop is CASRGADLGNQPQHF. The CDR3 DNA follows: TGTGCCAGTAGAGGGGCGGACCTGGGGAATCAGCCCCAGCATTTT.

The rearrangement uses TRBV7-9 and TRBJ1-1; D call uncertain. This CDR3 comprises 15 residues. Germline V gene lookup returns CDR1 SEHNR and CDR2 FQNEAQ (reference sequence). The ends were cut back, 5 bases at V and 0 bases at J, with 13 bases in the middle. The CDR3 region has the DNA TGTGCCAGCAGCCCGCGGGGAAGGATGAACACTGAAGCTTTCTTT. It yields the protein CASSPRGRMNTEAFF.

As regards this clonotype: This may arise from a read error, as a much more abundant clone is one base away. V and J are TRBV6-1 and TRBJ2-2; D may be TRBD1 (5 bases). CDR1 and CDR2 from the germline V gene are MNHNS and SASEGT. This CDR3 is 15 amino acids long. The CDR3 sequence: CASSSPQGDTGQLFF. The CDR3 DNA sequence: TGTGCCAGCAGTAGCCCGCAGGGTGACACCGGGCAGCTGTTTTTT.

The chain combines TRBV5-1 with TRBJ2-7; TRBD2 matches at 7 bases. The CDR3 length is 15 residues. The V gene end was trimmed by 1 base and the J gene end by 7 bases; junction bases not matched to a gene: 11. Per the germline V gene, CDR1 is SGHRS and CDR2 is YFSETQ. CDR3 protein: CASSLYPGTTQEQYF. Here the CDR3 DNA reads TGCGCCAGCAGCTTGTATCCGGGGACTACGCAAGAGCAGTACTTC.

This clonotype was seen a few times. Here the CDR3 DNA reads TGTGCCAGCCTGACTAGCGGGAGCCATGAGCAGTTCTTC. This translates into CASLTSGSHEQFF. The chain has TRBV19 and TRBJ2-1; 12 bases are a match to TRBD2. CDR1 is LNHDA and CDR2 is SQIVND in the germline V gene (reference sequence). The CDR3 runs 13 residues. Trimming removed 9 bases from V and 8 bases from J; junction bases left unmatched: 5.

The rearrangement joins TRBV6-1 to TRBJ1-6; perhaps TRBD1 as D (6 bases). V lost 2 bases, J lost 7 bases, and 9 bases lay in between. The CDR3 contains 14 residues. Per the germline V gene, CDR1 is MNHNS and CDR2 is SASEGT. The CDR3 loop is CASSETGFNSPLHF. The CDR3 nucleotides are TGTGCCAGCAGTGAAACAGGGTTCAATTCACCCCTCCACTTT.

To note about this clonotype: Sequence at one end of the junction differs from germline and may be a read error. The V and J genes are TRBV7-7 and TRBJ1-5; D may be TRBD1 (6 bases). The CDR3 has 18 amino acids. From germline, CDR1 is SSHAT and CDR2 FNYEAQ (reference sequence). The CDR3 here is CASSLGRQEPCKNQPQHF. The CDR3 coding sequence is TGTGCTAGCAGCTTAGGGAGACAGGAGCCGTGCAAGAATCAGCCCCAGCATTTT.

The chain joins TRBV20-1 to TRBJ1-1, with 8 nucleotides matching TRBD1. V trimming: 0 bases; J trimming: 7 bases; junction bases outside the gene matches: 19. The germline CDR1 and CDR2 sequences are DFQATT and SNEGSKA (reference sequence). The CDR3 spans 18 residues. Written as DNA, the CDR3 is TGCAGTGCTAGAGATATTAGGAAAGGCAGGGGGCTAAGGAGTGAAGCTTTCTTT. Protein: CSARDIRKGRGLRSEAFF.

This clonotype was picked up many times. V is TRBV20-1 and J is TRBJ1-5, with D possibly TRBD1 on 5 matching bases. The V gene's germline CDR1 is DFQATT and CDR2 SNEGSKA (reference sequence). The ends were cut back, 0 bases at V and 0 bases at J, with 33 bases in the middle. The CDR3 has 23 amino acids. The CDR3 region has the DNA TGCAGTGCTAGAGATTATTGGCAGGGAGCGACTCGGGGTCTCGGGGGTAGCAATCAGCCCCAGCATTTT. It codes for CSARDYWQGATRGLGGSNQPQHF.

This clonotype was found a few times. The gene calls are TRBV20-1 and TRBJ1-1; D may be TRBD1 (5 bases). The germline gives CDR1 DFQATT, CDR2 SNEGSKA (reference sequence). This CDR3 has 15 amino acids. V lost 0 bases to trimming and J lost 5 bases, with 16 bases between them. CDR3 loop: CSARDKHTGRTEAFF. CDR3 DNA sequence: TGCAGTGCTAGAGATAAGCATACAGGCCGGACTGAAGCTTTCTTT.

This clonotype was seen only a few times. V usage is TRBV27 and J usage is TRBJ2-7; no firm D call. Germline V gives CDR1 MNHEY, CDR2 SMNVEV (reference sequence). The CDR3 spans 18 residues. The V end lost 1 base, the J end lost 4 bases, and 23 bases lay between the germline ends. The CDR3 DNA sequence: TGTGCCAGCAGTTTATTACCTGCCACTGGCGCCACTGGGTACGAGCAGTACTTC. This gives the protein CASSLLPATGATGYEQYF.

This clonotype was recorded at least ten times. The chain has TRBV5-5 and TRBJ1-2; 9 nucleotides align to TRBD1. CDR1 and CDR2 (germline): SGHKS, YYEKEE (reference sequence). Trimming took 4 bases from V and 4 from J; bases not matched to a gene: 8. This CDR3 spans 15 amino acids. CDR3 in amino acids: CASSPGQGRSYGYTF. CDR3 DNA: TGTGCCAGCAGCCCGGGACAGGGCCGGAGCTATGGCTACACCTTC.

The gene calls are TRBV10-3 and TRBJ2-3; TRBD2 matches 9 bases. This CDR3 spans 16 amino acids. The V and J ends lost 3 bases and 2 bases, in that order; junction bases with no gene match: 6. Germline loops: CDR1 ENHRY, CDR2 SYGVKD. This chain's CDR3 is CAISDVAGGLTDTQYF. CDR3 nucleotides: TGTGCCATCAGTGATGTTGCGGGGGGGCTCACAGATACGCAGTATTTT.

The chain carries TRBV10-3 and TRBJ2-7, with D possibly matching TRBD2 (5 bases). V dropped 3 bases and J dropped 3 bases, with 6 bases sitting between them. Germline CDR1 is ENHRY and CDR2 is SYGVKD. CDR3 length: 12 amino acids. The CDR3 spells CAISDRDYEQYF. The CDR3 nucleotides read TGTGCCATCAGTGACCGGGACTACGAGCAGTACTTC.

Written as DNA, the CDR3 is TGTGCCAGCAGTGAATTATCGGCAGGAGCTGAAAAACTGTTTTTT. As protein: CASSELSAGAEKLFF. V and J are TRBV25-1 and TRBJ1-4; unclear D gene. Germline CDR1 and CDR2: MGHDK and SYGVNS. V shed 1 base and J shed 7 bases, with 13 bases lying between them. The CDR3 runs to 15 residues.

This clonotype was recorded many times. This rearrangement joins TRBV10-3 to TRBJ1-4; TRBD1 is a possible D gene (5 bases). V was trimmed by 4 bases and J by 6 bases, leaving 6 bases between them. Per the germline V gene, CDR1 is ENHRY and CDR2 is SYGVKD. The CDR3 has 12 residues. CDR3 bases: TGTGCCATCAGTGTAGGGGATGAAAAACTGTTTTTT. Translated: CAISVGDEKLFF.

The chain carries TRBV20-1 and TRBJ2-1; no definite D call. Germline lookup yields CDR1 DFQATT and CDR2 SNEGSKA (reference sequence). V lost 6 bases and J 6 bases, leaving 6 bases between the germline ends. This CDR3 is 10 amino acids long. CDR3 bases: TGCAGTGCAATCGGCAATGAGCAGTTCTTC. Protein sequence: CSAIGNEQFF.